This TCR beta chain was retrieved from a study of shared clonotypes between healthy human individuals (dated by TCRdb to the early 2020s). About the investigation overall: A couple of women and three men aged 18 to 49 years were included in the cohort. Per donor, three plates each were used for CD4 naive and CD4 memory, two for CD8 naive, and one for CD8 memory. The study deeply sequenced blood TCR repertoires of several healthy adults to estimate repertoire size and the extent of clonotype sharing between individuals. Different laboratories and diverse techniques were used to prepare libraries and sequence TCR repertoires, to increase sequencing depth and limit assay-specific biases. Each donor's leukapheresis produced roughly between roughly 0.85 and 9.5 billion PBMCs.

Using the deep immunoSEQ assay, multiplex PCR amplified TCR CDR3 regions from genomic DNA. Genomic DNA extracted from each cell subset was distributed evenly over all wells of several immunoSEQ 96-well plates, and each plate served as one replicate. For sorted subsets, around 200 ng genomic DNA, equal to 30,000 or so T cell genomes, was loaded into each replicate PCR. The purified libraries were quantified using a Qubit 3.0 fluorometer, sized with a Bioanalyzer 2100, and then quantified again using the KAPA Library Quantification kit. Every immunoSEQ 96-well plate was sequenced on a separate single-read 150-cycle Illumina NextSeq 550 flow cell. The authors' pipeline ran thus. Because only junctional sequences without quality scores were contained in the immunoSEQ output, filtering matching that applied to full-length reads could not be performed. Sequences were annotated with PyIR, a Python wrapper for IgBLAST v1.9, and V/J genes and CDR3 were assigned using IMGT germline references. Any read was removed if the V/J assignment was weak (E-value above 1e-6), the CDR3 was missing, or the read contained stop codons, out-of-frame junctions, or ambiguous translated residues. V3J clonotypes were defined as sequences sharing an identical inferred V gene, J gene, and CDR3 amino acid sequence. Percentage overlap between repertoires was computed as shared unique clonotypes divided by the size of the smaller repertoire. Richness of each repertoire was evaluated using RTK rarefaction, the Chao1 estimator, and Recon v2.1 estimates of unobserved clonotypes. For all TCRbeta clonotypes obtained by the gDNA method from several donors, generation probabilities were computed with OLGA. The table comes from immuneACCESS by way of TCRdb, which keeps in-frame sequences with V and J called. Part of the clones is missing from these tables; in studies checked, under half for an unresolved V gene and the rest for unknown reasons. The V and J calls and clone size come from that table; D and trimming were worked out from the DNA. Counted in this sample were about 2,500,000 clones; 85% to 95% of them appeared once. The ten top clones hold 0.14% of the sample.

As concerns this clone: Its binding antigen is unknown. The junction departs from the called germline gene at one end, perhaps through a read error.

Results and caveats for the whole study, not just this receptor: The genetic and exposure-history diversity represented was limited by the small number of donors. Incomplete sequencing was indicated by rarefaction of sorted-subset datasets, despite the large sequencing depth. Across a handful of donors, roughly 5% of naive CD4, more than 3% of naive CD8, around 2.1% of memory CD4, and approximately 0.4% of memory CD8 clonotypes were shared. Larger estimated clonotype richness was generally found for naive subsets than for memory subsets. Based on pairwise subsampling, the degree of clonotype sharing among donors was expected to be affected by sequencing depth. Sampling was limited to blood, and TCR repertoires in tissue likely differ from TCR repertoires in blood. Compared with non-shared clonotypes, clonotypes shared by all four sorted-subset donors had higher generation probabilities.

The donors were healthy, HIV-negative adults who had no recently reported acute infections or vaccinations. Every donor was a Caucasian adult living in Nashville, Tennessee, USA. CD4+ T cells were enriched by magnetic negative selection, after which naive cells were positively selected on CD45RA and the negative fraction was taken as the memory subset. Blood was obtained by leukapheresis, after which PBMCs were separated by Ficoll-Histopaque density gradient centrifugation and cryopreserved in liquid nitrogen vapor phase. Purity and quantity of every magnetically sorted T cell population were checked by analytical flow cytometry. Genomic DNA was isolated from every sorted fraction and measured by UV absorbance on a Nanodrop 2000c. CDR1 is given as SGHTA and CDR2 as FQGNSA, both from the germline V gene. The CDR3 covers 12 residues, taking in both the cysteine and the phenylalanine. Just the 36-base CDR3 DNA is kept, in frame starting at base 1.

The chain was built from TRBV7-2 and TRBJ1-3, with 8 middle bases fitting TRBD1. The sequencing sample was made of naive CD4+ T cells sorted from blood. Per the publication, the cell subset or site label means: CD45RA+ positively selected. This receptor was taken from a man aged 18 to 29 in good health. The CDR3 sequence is CASSGQGSTIYF. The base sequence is TGTGCCAGCAGCGGACAGGGAAGCACCATATATTTT.